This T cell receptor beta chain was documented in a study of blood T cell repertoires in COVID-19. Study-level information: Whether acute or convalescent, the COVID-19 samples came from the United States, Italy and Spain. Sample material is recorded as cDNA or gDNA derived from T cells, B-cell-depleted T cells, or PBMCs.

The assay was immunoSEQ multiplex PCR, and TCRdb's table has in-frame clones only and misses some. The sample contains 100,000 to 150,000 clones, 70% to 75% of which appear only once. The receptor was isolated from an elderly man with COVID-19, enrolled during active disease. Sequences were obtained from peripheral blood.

The CDR3 protein is CASSSQLEGSGNTIYF. DNA of the CDR3: TGTGCCAGCAGCTCGCAATTGGAGGGCTCTGGAAACACCATATATTTT. The chain is built from TRBV5-6 and TRBJ1-3, with D hard to call. In germline, CDR1 is SGHDT, CDR2 YYEEEE. The CDR3 extends over 16 amino acids. Trimming took 3 bases from V and 0 from J, leaving 13 bases between them.